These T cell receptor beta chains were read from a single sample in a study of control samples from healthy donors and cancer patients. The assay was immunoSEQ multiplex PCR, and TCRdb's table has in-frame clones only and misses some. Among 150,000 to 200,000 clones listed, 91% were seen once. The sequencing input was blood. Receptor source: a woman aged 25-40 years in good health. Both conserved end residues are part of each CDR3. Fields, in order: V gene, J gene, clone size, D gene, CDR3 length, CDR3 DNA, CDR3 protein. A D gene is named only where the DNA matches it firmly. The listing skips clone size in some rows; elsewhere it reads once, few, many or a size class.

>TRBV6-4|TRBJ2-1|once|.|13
TGTGCCAGCAGTGACGCAGACAGCAATGAGCAGTTCTTC
CASSDADSNEQFF
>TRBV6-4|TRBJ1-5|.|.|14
TGTGCCAGCAGTGAGGCAGGACCTAATCAGCCCCAGCATTTT
CASSEAGPNQPQHF
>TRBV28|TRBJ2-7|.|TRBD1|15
TGTGCCAGCAGGTCAGGGGGCGAAGACTCCTACGAGCAGTACTTC
CASRSGGEDSYEQYF
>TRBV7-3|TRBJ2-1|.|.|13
TGTGCCAGCAGCTCGGGGACCTACAATGAGCAGTTCTTC
CASSSGTYNEQFF
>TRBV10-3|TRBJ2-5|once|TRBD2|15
TGTGCCATCAGTGAGGGTAGCGGGGGTGATGAGACCCAGTACTTC
CAISEGSGGDETQYF
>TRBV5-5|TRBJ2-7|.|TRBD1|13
TGTGCCAGCAGCTGGGGACAGTCCTACGAGCAGTACTTC
CASSWGQSYEQYF
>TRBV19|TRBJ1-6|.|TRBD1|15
TGTGCCAGTAGTCCCCAGGGGGGTTACAATTCACCCCTCCACTTT
CASSPQGGYNSPLHF
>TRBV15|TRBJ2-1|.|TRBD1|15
TGTGCCACCAGCAGGGACAGGGGGCGCGGGAATGAGCAGTTCTTC
CATSRDRGRGNEQFF
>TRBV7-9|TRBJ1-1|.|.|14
TGTGCCAGCAGGGGAGACACCCCTAACACTGAAGCTTTCTTT
CASRGDTPNTEAFF
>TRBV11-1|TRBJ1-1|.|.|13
TGTGCCAGCAGCTTAGTACGGAACACTGAAGCTTTCTTT
CASSLVRNTEAFF
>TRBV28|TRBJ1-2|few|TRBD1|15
TGTGCCAGCAGTTTATGGGGGACAGGTATCTATGGCTACACCTTC
CASSLWGTGIYGYTF
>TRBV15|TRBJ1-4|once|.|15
TGTGCCACCAGCTCAGCCGGGACAAATAATGAAAAACTGTTTTTT
CATSSAGTNNEKLFF
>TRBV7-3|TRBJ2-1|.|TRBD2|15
TGTGCCAGCAGCTTTGGACTAGCGGGAGTCAATGAGCAGTTCTTC
CASSFGLAGVNEQFF
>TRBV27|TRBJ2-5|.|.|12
TGTGCCAGCAGTCAACAGGGAGAGACCCAGTACTTC
CASSQQGETQYF
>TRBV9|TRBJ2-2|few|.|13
TGTGCCAGCAGCGTAGGAGGGACCGGGGAGCTGTTTTTT
CASSVGGTGELFF
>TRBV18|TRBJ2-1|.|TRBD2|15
TGTGCCAGCTCGGGACTAGCGGGGAGCTACAATGAGCAGTTCTTC
CASSGLAGSYNEQFF
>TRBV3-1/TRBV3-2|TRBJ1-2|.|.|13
TGTGCCAGCAGCCAAGAAAGCCTCTATGGCTACACCTTC
CASSQESLYGYTF
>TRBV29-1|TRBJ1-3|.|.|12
TGCAGCGTTGCAGGGATTGGAAACACCATATATTTT
CSVAGIGNTIYF
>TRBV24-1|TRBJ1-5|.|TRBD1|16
TGTGCCACCAGTGATGGAGGACAGGGGGGCAATCAGCCCCAGCATTTT
CATSDGGQGGNQPQHF
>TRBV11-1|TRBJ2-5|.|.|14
TGTGCCAGCAGCTTAGTTCTGGCCGGTGGGACCCAGTACTTC
CASSLVLAGGTQYF
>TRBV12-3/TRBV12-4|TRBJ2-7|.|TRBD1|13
TGTGCCAGCAGCCCCGGGACAGGGTCCGAGCAGTACTTC
CASSPGTGSEQYF
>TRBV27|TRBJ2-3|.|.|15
TGTGCCAGCAGTCAGTTTGGCGCTAGCACAGATACGCAGTATTTT
CASSQFGASTDTQYF
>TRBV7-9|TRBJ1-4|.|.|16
TGTGCCAGCAGCTTAGCGCTCGGTGCAACTAATGAAAAACTGTTTTTT
CASSLALGATNEKLFF
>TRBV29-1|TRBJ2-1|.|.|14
TGCAGCGTTGCGTTTAGGGGTAACTACAATGAGCAGTTCTTC
CSVAFRGNYNEQFF
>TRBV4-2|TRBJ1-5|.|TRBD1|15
TGTGCCAGCAGCCAAGTCGGGCAGGGGGCACAGCCCCAGCATTTT
CASSQVGQGAQPQHF
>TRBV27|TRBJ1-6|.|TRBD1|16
TGTGCCAGCAGAATATCCGACAGGGGTAATAATTCACCCCTCCACTTT
CASRISDRGNNSPLHF
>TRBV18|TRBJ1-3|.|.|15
TGTGCCAGCTCACAAGACAAGACCTCTGGAAACACCATATATTTT
CASSQDKTSGNTIYF
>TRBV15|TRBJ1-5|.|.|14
TGTGCCACCAGCAGAGCTCAGTGGAATCAGCCCCAGCATTTT
CATSRAQWNQPQHF